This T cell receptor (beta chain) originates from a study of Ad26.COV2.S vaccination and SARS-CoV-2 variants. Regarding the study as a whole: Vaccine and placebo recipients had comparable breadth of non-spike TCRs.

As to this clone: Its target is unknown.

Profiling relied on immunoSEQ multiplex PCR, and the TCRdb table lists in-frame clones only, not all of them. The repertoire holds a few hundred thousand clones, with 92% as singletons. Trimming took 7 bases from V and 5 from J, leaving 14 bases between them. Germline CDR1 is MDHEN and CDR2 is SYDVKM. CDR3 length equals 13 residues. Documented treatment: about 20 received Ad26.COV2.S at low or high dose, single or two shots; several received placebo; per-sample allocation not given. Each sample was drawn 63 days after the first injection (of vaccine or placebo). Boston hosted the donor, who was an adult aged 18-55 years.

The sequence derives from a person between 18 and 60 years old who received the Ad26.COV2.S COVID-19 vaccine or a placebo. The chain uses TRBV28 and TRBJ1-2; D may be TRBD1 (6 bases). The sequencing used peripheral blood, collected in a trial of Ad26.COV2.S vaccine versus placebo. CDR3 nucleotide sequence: TGTGCCAGCAACGTCGGACAGCTTTATGGCTACACCTTC. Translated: CASNVGQLYGYTF.